This T cell receptor beta chain was profiled in a study of T cell responses to AZD1222 COVID-19 vaccine. Findings and caveats of the study: Targets within unmutated variant regions were reportedly found for nearly half of spike-specific TCRs. Spike-specific TCR breadth and depth rose after two AZD1222 doses. Across the whole spike, CD4 TCRs peaked at regions 160-218 and 743-854. Clonal diversity was possibly underestimated, and white British individuals and females predominated among donors.

The CDR3 covers 13 residues. Trimming pared 6 bases from V and 2 bases from J, leaving 8 bases between. A word on this clone: The target antigen is unknown. The sample contains more than one DNA sequence encoding this CDR3.

This table comes from immunoSEQ multiplex PCR, and its TCRdb copy is limited to in-frame clones, with some not included. The sample includes some 130,000 clones, roughly 91% of them seen just once. V is TRBV12-3 or TRBV12-4 and J is TRBJ1-5, with unresolved D. Material: peripheral blood, obtained 28 days after the second AZD1222 dose. This receptor was taken from an adult who received the AZD1222 COVID-19 vaccine. The CDR3 DNA reads as TGTGCCAGCAGGCCGACGGGCAATCAGCCCCAGCATTTT. Protein sequence: CASRPTGNQPQHF.